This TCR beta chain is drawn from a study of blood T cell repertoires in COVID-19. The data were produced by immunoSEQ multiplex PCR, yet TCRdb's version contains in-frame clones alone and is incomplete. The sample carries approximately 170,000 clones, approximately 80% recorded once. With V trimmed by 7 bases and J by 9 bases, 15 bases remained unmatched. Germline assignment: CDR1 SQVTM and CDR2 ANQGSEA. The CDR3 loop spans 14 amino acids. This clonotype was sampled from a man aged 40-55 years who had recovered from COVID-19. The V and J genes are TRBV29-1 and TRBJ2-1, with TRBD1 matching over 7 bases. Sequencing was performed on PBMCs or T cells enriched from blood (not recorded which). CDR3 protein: CSAVGTAPRGEQFF. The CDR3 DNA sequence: TGCAGCGCCGTGGGGACAGCCCCCCGGGGTGAGCAGTTCTTC.